This T cell receptor (beta chain) is drawn from a study of blood T cell repertoires in COVID-19. V shed 7 bases, J shed 3 bases, and the junction held 9 bases outside the gene matches. The CDR3 sequence is 15 residues long. Germline values: CDR1 SGDLS, CDR2 YYNGEE. Original processing notes: Quantification of nucleated cells was approximated via reference gene primer amplification. This table comes from immunoSEQ multiplex PCR, and its TCRdb copy is limited to in-frame clones, with some not included. For V, J and clone size, that table is used; D and trimming come from the DNA. The sample shows some 150,000 clones, roughly 88% of them seen only once.

The sequenced sample consisted of peripheral blood. The sequence derives from a woman aged 50 to 60 with acute or convalescent COVID-19. The rearrangement links TRBV9 to TRBJ2-3; 9 bases are a match to TRBD1. The CDR3 nucleotides read TGTGCCAGCGATAAAACGGGACAGGGTACAGATACGCAGTATTTT. Its translation: CASDKTGQGTDTQYF.